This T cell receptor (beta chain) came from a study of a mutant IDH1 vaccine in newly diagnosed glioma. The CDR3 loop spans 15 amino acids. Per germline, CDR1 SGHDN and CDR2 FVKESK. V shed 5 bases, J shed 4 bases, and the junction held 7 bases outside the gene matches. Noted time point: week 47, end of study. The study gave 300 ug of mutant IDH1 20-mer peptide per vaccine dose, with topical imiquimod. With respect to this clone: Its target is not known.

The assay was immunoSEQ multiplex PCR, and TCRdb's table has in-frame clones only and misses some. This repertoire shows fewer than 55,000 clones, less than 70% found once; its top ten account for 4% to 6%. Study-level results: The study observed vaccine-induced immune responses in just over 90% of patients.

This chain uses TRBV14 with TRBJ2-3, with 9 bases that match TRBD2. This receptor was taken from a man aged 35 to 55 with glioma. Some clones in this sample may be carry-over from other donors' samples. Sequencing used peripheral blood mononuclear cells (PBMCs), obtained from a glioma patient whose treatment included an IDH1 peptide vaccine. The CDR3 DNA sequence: TGTGCCAGCAGCTGGCGGGGGGGCTTCGCAGATACGCAGTATTTT. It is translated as CASSWRGGFADTQYF.